This TCR beta chain was profiled in a study of shared clonotypes between healthy human individuals. The wider study: Each donor's CD8 memory used one plate, CD8 naive two, each CD4 subset three. The study's findings and limits: Measured sharing among donors was expected to vary with sequencing depth.

Template for every sorted-subset replicate PCR totaled around 210 ng DNA, around 32,000 T cell genomes. Clones were sequenced by immunoSEQ multiplex PCR, and TCRdb holds only the in-frame ones, with some missing. Among 1.4 million or so clones listed, approximately 98.5% were seen once. This clone was counted once. Its antigen is currently unknown. Per germline, CDR1 SGHAT and CDR2 FQNNGV. The CDR3 is 13 residues long. The V end was cut by 6 bases, the J end by 4 bases, with 10 bases between. The origin of this receptor is a man aged 30 to 45 in good health. The sample was naive CD4+ T cells sorted from blood. The subset was: CD45RA+ positively selected. V is TRBV11-2 and J is TRBJ2-1, with D maybe TRBD1 (6 bases). The CDR3 DNA is TGTGCCAGCAGGACACAGGGATACAATGAGCAGTTCTTC. Translated, it gives CASRTQGYNEQFF.